This T cell receptor (beta chain) was found in a study of cytomegalovirus exposure and HLA in healthy donors. In this sample, this clone turned up a few times. PCR was performed using 60 Vbeta and 13 Jbeta primers. Some clones are missing from TCRdb's copy, which holds only in-frame ones; the method was immunoSEQ multiplex PCR. The profile shows about 38,000 clones, over 65% of them singletons. The receptor was isolated from a man in his fifties in good health and CMV-seropositive. The sample consisted of PBMCs.

The CDR3 is CASSLHRANYGYTF. DNA for the CDR3: TGTGCCAGCAGTTTACACAGGGCTAACTATGGCTACACCTTC. V and J are TRBV27 and TRBJ1-2, with a weak D call TRBD1 (6 bases). CDR1 is MNHEY and CDR2 is SMNVEV in the germline V gene (reference sequence). Between the trimmed V and J ends, which lost 2 bases and 0 bases, there was a span of 7 bases. The CDR3 loop spans 14 amino acids.